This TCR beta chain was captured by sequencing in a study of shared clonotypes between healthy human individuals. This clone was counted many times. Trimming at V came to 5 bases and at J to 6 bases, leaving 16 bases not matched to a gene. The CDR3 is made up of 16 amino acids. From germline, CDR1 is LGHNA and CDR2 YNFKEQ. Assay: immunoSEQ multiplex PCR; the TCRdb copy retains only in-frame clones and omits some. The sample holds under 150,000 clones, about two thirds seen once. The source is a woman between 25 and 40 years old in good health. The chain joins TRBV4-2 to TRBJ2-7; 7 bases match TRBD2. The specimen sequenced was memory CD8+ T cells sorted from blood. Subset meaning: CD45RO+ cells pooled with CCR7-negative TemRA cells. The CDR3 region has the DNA TGTGCCAGCAGCTTACTTGCGGGAGTAGGGGTGGGCGAGCAGTACTTC. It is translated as CASSLLAGVGVGEQYF.